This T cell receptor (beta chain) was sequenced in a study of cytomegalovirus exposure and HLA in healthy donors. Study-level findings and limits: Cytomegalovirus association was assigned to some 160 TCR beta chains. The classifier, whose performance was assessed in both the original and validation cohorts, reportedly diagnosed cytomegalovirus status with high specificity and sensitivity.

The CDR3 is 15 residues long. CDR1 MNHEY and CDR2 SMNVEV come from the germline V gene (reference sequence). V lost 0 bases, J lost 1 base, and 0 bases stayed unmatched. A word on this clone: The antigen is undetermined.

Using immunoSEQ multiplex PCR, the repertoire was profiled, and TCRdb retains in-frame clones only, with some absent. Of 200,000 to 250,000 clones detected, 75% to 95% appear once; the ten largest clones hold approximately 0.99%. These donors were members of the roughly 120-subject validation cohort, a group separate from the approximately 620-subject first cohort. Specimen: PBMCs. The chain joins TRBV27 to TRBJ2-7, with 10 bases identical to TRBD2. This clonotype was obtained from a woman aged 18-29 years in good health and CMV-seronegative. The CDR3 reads CASSLSAGGSYEQYF. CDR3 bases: TGTGCCAGCAGTTTATCAGCGGGAGGGTCCTACGAGCAGTACTTC.